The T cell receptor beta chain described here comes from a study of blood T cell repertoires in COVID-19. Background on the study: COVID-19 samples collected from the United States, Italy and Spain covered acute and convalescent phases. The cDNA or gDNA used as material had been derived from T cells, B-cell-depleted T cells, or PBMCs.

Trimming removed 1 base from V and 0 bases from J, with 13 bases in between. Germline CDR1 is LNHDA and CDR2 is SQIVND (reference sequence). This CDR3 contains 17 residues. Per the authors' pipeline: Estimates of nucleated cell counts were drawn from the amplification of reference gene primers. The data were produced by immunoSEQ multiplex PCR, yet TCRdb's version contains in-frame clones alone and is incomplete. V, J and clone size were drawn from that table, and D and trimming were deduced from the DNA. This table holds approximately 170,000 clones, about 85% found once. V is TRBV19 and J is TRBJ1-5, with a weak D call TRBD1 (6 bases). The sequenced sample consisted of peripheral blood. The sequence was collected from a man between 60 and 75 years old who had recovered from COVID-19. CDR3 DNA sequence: TGTGCCAGTAGTATAGGCCGACAGGAGTATAGCAATCAGCCCCAGCATTTT. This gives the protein CASSIGRQEYSNQPQHF.